This TCR beta chain originates from a study of long-term antiretroviral therapy in people with HIV. Study results and caveats: Post-ART diversity increased but stayed below transplant donor controls.

Germline CDR1 SGHAT, CDR2 FQNNGV. The CDR3 covers 15 residues. Losses at the gene ends were 10 bases for V and 5 bases for J; bases not matched to a gene: 12. Turning to this clone: What it recognizes is unknown.

With survey level as its setting, the immunoSEQ assay was v3.0. Generated by immunoSEQ multiplex PCR, the TCRdb table keeps only in-frame clones and is missing some. This table holds about 36,000 clones, roughly 82% found once. This receptor was taken from a man aged 18 to 35 with HIV. The sequencing used unsorted PBMCs, collected 0.6 years after starting antiretroviral therapy. This chain joins TRBV11-2 and TRBJ2-2; TRBD1 matches 8 bases. The DNA of the CDR3 is TGTGCCACCTCCCCCGGGACAGGTTTAACCGGGGAGCTGTTTTTT. Encoded protein: CATSPGTGLTGELFF.